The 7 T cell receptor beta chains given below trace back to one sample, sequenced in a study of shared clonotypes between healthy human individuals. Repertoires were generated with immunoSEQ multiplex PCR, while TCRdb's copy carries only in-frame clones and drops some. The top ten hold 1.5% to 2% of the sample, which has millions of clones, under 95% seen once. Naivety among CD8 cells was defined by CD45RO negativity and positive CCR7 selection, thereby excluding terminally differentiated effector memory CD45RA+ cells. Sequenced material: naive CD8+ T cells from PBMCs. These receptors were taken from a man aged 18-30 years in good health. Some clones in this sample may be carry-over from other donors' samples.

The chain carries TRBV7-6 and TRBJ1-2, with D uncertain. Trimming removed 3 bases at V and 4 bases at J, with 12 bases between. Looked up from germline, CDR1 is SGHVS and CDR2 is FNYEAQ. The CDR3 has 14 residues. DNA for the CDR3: TGTGCCAGCAGCTTTGGCGGGTTCGCCTATGGCTACACCTTC. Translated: CASSFGGFAYGYTF.

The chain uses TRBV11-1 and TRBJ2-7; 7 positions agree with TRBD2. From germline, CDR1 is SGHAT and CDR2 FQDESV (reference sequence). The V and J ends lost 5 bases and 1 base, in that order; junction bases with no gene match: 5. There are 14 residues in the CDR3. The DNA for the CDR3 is TGTGCCAGCAGCGAATCTAGCGGTTCCTACGAGCAGTACTTC. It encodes CASSESSGSYEQYF.

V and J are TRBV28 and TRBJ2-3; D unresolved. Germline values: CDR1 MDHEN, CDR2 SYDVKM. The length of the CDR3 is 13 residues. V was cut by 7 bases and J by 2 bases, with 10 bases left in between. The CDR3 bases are TGTGCCAGCAAGAACTTATTCACAGATACGCAGTATTTT. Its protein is CASKNLFTDTQYF.

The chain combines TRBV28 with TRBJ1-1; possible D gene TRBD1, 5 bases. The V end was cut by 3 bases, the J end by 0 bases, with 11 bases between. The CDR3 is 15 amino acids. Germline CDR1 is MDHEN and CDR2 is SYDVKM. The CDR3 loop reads CASSFSGQLNTEAFF. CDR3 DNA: TGTGCCAGCAGTTTTTCGGGGCAGTTGAACACTGAAGCTTTCTTT.

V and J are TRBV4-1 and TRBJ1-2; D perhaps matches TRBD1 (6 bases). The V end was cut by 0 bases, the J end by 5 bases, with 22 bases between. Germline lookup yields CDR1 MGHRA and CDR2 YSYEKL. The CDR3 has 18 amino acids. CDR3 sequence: CASSQDFGQVRGWYGYTF. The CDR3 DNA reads TGCGCCAGCAGCCAAGATTTCGGTCAAGTCAGGGGATGGTATGGCTACACCTTC.

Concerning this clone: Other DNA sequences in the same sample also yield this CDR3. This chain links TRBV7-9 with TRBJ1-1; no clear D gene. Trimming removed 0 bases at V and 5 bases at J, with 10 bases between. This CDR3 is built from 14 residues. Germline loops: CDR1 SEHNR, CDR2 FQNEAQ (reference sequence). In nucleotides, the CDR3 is TGTGCCAGCAGCTTAGCGGCGGGATGGACTGAAGCTTTCTTT. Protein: CASSLAAGWTEAFF.

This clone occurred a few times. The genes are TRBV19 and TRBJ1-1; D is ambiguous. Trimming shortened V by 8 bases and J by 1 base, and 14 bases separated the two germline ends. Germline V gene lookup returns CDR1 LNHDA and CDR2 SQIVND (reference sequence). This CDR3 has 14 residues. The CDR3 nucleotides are TGTGCCAGTGCCCCGAAGGCAGGGAACACTGAAGCTTTCTTT. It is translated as CASAPKAGNTEAFF.